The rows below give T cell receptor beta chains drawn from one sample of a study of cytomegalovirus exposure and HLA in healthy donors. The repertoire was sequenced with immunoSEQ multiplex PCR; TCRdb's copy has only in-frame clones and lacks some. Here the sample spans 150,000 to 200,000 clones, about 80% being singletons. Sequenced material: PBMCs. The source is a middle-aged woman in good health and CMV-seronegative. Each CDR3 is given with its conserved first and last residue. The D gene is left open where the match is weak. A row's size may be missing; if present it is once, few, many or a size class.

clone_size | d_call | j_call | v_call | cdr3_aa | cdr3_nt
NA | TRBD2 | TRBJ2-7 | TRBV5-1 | CASSLTSESYEQYF | TGCGCCAGCAGTTTGACTAGCGAATCCTACGAGCAGTACTTC
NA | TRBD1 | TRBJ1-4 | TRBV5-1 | CASRRGGDNNEKLFF | TGCGCCAGCAGGAGAGGGGGCGATAATAATGAAAAACTGTTTTTT
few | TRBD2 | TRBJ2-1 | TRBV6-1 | CASSEGKREFDEQFF | TGTGCCAGCAGTGAAGGGAAGCGGGAGTTCGATGAGCAGTTCTTC
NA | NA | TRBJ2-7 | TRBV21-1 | CASSKSRWGDRPYEQYF | TGTGCCAGCAGCAAAAGTCGGTGGGGGGACCGGCCCTACGAGCAGTACTTC
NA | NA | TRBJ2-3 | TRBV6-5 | CASSLGRGGDTQYF | TGTGCCAGCAGTCTCGGACGAGGGGGAGATACGCAGTATTTT
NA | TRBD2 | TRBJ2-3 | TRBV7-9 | CASSFREGGTDTQYF | TGTGCCAGCAGCTTTCGGGAGGGGGGGACAGATACGCAGTATTTT
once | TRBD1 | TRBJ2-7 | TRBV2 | CATTAGGLSDEQYF | TGTGCCACCACCGCAGGGGGCTTAAGCGACGAGCAGTACTTC
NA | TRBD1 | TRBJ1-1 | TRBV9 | CASSAQGLNTEAFF | TGTGCCAGCAGCGCACAGGGGCTGAACACTGAAGCTTTCTTT
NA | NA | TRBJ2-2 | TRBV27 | CASSLSSLGMGTGELFF | TGTGCCAGCAGTTTGTCTAGCCTAGGAATGGGCACCGGGGAGCTGTTTTTT
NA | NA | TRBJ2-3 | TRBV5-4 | CASRHKSTDTQYF | TGTGCCAGCAGACATAAGTCCACAGATACGCAGTATTTT
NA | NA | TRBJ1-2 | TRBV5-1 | CASSLDTQGNGYTF | TGCGCCAGCAGCTTGGATACACAGGGTAACGGCTACACCTTC
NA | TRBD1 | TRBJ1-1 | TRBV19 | CATRDRGEAFF | TGTGCCACCCGGGACAGGGGTGAAGCTTTCTTT
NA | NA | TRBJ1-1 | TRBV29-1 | CSVVLIGSNRYTEAFF | TGCAGCGTTGTGTTAATCGGTTCAAACAGATACACTGAAGCTTTCTTT
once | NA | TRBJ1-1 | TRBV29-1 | CSAFHTGREAFF | TGCAGCGCATTCCACACCGGGAGAGAAGCTTTCTTT
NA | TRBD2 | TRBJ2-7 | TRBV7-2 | CASSLDGGGTYEQYF | TGTGCCAGCAGCTTAGACGGGGGGGGGACCTACGAGCAGTACTTC
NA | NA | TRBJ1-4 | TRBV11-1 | CASSPGSRGEKLFF | TGTGCCAGCAGCCCGGGATCCCGGGGTGAAAAACTGTTTTTT
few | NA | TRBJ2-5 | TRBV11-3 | CASHYRGQRETQYF | TGTGCCAGTCACTACCGTGGACAGAGGGAGACCCAGTACTTC
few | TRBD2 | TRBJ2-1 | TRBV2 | CASKLSGMSSYNEQFF | TGTGCCAGCAAGCTTAGCGGGATGAGCTCCTACAATGAGCAGTTCTTC
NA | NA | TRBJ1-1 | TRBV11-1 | CASSFTLNTEAFF | TGTGCCAGCAGCTTTACACTGAACACTGAAGCTTTCTTT
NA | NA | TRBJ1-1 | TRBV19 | CASSMGGVGNTEAFF | TGTGCCAGTAGTATGGGGGGGGTGGGGAACACTGAAGCTTTCTTT
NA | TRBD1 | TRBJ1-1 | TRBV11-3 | CASSLGTGWTEAFF | TGTGCCAGCAGCCTAGGGACAGGGTGGACTGAAGCTTTCTTT
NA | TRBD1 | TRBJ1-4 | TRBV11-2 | CASSQGQGNYGFF | TGTGCCAGCAGCCAAGGACAGGGGAACTATGGGTTTTTT
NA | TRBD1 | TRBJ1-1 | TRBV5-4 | CASSSGPGGTEAFF | TGTGCCAGCAGCTCGGGCCCAGGGGGCACTGAAGCTTTCTTT
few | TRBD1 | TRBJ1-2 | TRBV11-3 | CASSFPGTGGDGYTF | TGTGCCAGCAGCTTCCCCGGGACAGGGGGAGATGGCTACACCTTC
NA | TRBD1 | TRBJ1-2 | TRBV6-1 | CATQGQGWDGYTF | TGTGCCACCCAAGGACAGGGGTGGGATGGCTACACCTTC
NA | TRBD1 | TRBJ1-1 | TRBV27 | CASSLFRTGPGTEAFF | TGTGCCAGCAGTTTATTCCGGACAGGGCCGGGCACTGAAGCTTTCTTT
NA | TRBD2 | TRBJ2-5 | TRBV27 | CATTSGETQYF | TGTGCCACAACTAGCGGAGAGACCCAGTACTTC